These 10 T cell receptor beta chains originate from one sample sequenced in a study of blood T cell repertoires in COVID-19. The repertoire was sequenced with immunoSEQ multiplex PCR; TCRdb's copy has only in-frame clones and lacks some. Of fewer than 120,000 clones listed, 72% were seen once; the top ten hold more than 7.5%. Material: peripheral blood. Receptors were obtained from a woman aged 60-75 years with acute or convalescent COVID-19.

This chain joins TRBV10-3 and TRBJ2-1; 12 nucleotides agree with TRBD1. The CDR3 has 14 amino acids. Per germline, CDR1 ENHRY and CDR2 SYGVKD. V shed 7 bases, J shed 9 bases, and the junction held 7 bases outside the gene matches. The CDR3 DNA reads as TGTGCCATCACCCCGGGACAGGGGGCAGGTGAGCAGTTCTTC. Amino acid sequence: CAITPGQGAGEQFF.

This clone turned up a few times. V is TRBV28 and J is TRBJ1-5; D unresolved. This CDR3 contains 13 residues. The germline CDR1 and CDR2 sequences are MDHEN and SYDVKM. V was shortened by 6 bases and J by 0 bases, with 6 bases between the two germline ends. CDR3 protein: CASSSYSNQPQHF. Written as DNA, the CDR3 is TGTGCCAGCAGCTCGTATAGCAATCAGCCCCAGCATTTT.

CDR3: CASRQGPMNTEAFF. The CDR3 coding sequence is TGTGCCAGTCGACAGGGTCCCATGAACACTGAAGCTTTCTTT. This rearrangement joins TRBV19 to TRBJ1-1, with 7 bases identical to TRBD1. Germline CDR1 is LNHDA and CDR2 is SQIVND (reference sequence). The V gene end was trimmed by 8 bases and the J gene end by 0 bases; junction bases not matched to a gene: 6. This CDR3 is 14 amino acids long. Using reference TRBV19 and TRBJ1-1 for the parts outside the CDR3, the full variable domain is DGGITQSPKYLFRKEGQNVTLSCEQNLNHDAMYWYRQDPGQGLRLIYYSQIVNDFQKGDIAEGYSVSREKKESFPLTVTSAQKNPTAFYLCASRQGPMNTEAFFGQGTRLTVV.

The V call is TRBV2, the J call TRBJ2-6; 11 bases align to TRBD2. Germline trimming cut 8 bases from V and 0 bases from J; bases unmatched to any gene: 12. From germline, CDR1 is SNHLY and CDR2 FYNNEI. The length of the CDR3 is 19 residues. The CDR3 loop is CASLETSGVYGSGANVLTF. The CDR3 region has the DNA TGTGCCAGCCTTGAGACTAGCGGGGTTTACGGCTCTGGGGCCAACGTCCTGACTTTC.

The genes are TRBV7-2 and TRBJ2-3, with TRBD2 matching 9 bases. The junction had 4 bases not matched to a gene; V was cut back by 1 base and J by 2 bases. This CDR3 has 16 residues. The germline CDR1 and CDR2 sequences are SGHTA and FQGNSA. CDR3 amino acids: CASSLVIAGATDTQYF. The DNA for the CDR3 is TGTGCCAGCAGCTTAGTGATAGCGGGGGCCACAGATACGCAGTATTTT.

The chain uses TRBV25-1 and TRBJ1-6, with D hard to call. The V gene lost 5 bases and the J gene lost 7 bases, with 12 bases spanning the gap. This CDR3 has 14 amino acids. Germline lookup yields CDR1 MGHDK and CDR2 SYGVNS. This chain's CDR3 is CASSPGFGNSPLHF. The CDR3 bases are TGTGCCAGCAGTCCGGGATTCGGCAATTCACCCCTCCACTTT. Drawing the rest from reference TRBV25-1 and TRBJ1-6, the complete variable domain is EADIYQTPRYLVIGTGKKITLECSQTMGHDKMYWYQQDPGMELHLIHYSYGVNSTEKGDLSSESTVSRIRTEHFPLTLESARPSHTSQYLCASSPGFGNSPLHFGNGTRLTVT.

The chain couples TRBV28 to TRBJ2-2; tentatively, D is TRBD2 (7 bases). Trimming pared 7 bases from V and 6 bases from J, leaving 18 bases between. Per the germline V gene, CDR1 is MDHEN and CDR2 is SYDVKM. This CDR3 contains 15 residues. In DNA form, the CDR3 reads TGTGCCAGCATCGGGCGGCGGGGGCTTTCCGGGGAGCTGTTTTTT. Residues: CASIGRRGLSGELFF.

CDR3 nucleotides: TGTGCCAGCAGTTACGGAGGCCTGTATCCTCTCCACTTT. It yields the protein CASSYGGLYPLHF. The rearrangement joins TRBV6-2 or TRBV6-3 to TRBJ1-6; D not resolved. The CDR3 sequence is 13 residues long. Germline V gene lookup returns CDR1 MNHEY and CDR2 SVGEGT. V was cut by 2 bases and J by 16 bases, with 15 bases left in between.

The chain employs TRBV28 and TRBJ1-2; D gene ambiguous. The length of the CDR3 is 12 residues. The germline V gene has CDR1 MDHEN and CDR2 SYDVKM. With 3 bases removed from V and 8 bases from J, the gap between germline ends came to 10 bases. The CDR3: CASSFSGSGYTF. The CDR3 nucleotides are TGTGCCAGCAGTTTCAGCGGCTCGGGCTACACCTTC.

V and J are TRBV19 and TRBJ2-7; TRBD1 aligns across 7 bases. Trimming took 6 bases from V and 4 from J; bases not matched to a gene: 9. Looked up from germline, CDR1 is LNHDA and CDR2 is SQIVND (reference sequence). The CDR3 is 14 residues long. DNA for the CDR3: TGTGCCAGTAGCCGAGGACAGGTGAGGTACGAGCAGTACTTC. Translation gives CASSRGQVRYEQYF.